These T cell receptor beta chains were read from a single sample in a study of blood T cell repertoires in COVID-19. Sequencing was performed with immunoSEQ multiplex PCR; in TCRdb, only in-frame clones are kept and a portion is missing. The sample contains about 99,000 clones, approximately 89% of which appear only once. Sequencing was performed on peripheral blood. The receptor source for this set is a woman over 75 in a cohort sampled during active COVID-19. Both conserved end residues are part of each CDR3. The order of the fields is J gene, clone size, V gene, D gene, CDR3 DNA, CDR3 protein. The D gene is left open where the match is weak. A clone size is listed for some rows: how often the clone was seen (once, few, many), or a class if it is expanded.

>TRBJ1-6|.|TRBV11-2|TRBD1
TGTGCCAGCAGCTTTGGGACAGGGAATTCACCCCTCCACTTT
CASSFGTGNSPLHF
>TRBJ1-2|once|TRBV24-1|TRBD1
TGTGCCACCAGTGACACAGGGGGCTATGGCTACACCTTC
CATSDTGGYGYTF
>TRBJ1-5|.|TRBV6-5|TRBD1
TGTGCCATCCAGGGGGGCAATCAGCCCCAGCATTTT
CAIQGGNQPQHF
>TRBJ2-7|.|TRBV10-3|.
TGTGCCATCAGTGACAGGGATCCCTACGAGCAGTACTTC
CAISDRDPYEQYF
>TRBJ2-3|.|TRBV19|TRBD2
TGTGCCAGTAGTACCACTAGCGGGGGGGCACCAGATACGCAGTATTTT
CASSTTSGGAPDTQYF
>TRBJ2-7|.|TRBV5-1|TRBD2
TGCGCCAGCAGCTTGCAGCGGGAGGGCTCCGAGCAGTACTTC
CASSLQREGSEQYF
>TRBJ1-1|.|TRBV10-1|.
TGCGCCAGCAGTGCACAGGGAAGTTGGACTGAAGCTTTCTTT
CASSAQGSWTEAFF
>TRBJ1-6|.|TRBV30|.
TGTGCCTGGAGAAGGGGCGAATCGGGTTTTGCACCCCTCCACTTT
CAWRRGESGFAPLHF
>TRBJ2-3|.|TRBV4-1|TRBD1
TGCGCCAGCAGCCCCGAAGGTCGGACAGGGGGCTCGGATACGCAGTATTTT
CASSPEGRTGGSDTQYF
>TRBJ2-3|.|TRBV7-3|.
TGTGCCAGCAGCTTAAGCAGAAAAGATACGCAGTATTTT
CASSLSRKDTQYF
>TRBJ2-2|.|TRBV29-1|.
TGCAGCGTTAACAGGGGACTGGAAACCGGGGAGCTGTTTTTT
CSVNRGLETGELFF
>TRBJ1-5|.|TRBV5-6|TRBD1
TGTGCCAGCAGCTCAGACAGGGAGTATGGTCAGCCCCAGCATTTT
CASSSDREYGQPQHF
>TRBJ1-1|.|TRBV24-1|.
TGTGCCACCAGTGTTTGGGGGGGGGCGGTGCCGAACACTGAAGCTTTCTTT
CATSVWGGAVPNTEAFF
>TRBJ2-1|.|TRBV19|TRBD1
TGTGCCAGTAGCTCCCGGGACAGCTCCTTTTACAATGAGCAGTTCTTC
CASSSRDSSFYNEQFF
>TRBJ2-5|.|TRBV7-6|TRBD1
TGTGCCAGCAGCCCTCTGACAGGGATGGTAGAGACCCAGTACTTC
CASSPLTGMVETQYF
>TRBJ2-7|.|TRBV21-1|.
TGTGCCAGCGAGGAGGGGGCAAAGAACGAGCAGTACTTC
CASEEGAKNEQYF
>TRBJ1-1|.|TRBV3-1/TRBV3-2|.
TGTGCCAGCAGCCAAGTTCAGAACACTGAAGCTTTCTTT
CASSQVQNTEAFF
>TRBJ2-4|.|TRBV5-4|TRBD1
TGTGCCAGCAGCTTATACGGACAGGGGGGCGACATTCAGTACTTC
CASSLYGQGGDIQYF
>TRBJ1-2|.|TRBV7-2|TRBD1
TGTGCCAGCAGCCAGGGACAGGGTGGGGGCTACACCTTC
CASSQGQGGGYTF
>TRBJ1-2|.|TRBV9|TRBD1
TGTGCCAGCAGCGTAGAGGGGGCGCGCCGCCCCTATAACTATGGCTACACCTTC
CASSVEGARRPYNYGYTF
>TRBJ1-2|.|TRBV29-1|.
TGCAGCGTCCCCACCTCCGGGAGAGGTCTCTATGGCTACACCTTC
CSVPTSGRGLYGYTF
>TRBJ1-5|few|TRBV9|.
TGTGCCAGCAGCGTGGGAGGGTCTCTCGGTCAGCCCCAGCATTTT
CASSVGGSLGQPQHF
>TRBJ2-5|.|TRBV5-1|TRBD2
TGCGCCAGCAGCAATCGGCCGGGGGGAGGAGAGACCCAGTACTTC
CASSNRPGGGETQYF
>TRBJ1-1|.|TRBV10-3|.
TGTGCCATCAGTACAGGGCGGACTGAAGCTTTCTTT
CAISTGRTEAFF
>TRBJ1-2|.|TRBV6-5|TRBD1
TGTGCCAGCAGTTACTCGATAGGCACAGGGGGTGGCTACACCTTC
CASSYSIGTGGGYTF
>TRBJ1-5|.|TRBV19|TRBD1
TGTGCCAGCGGACAGGGGAACAATCAGCCCCAGCATTTT
CASGQGNNQPQHF
>TRBJ2-5|.|TRBV5-1|TRBD2
TGCGCCAGCAGCTCTAGCGGGAGGGCTGGGGAGGAGACCCAGTACTTC
CASSSSGRAGEETQYF
>TRBJ1-5|few|TRBV3-1/TRBV3-2|.
TGTGCCAGCAGCCAAGGGCACAGCAATCAGCCCCAGCATTTT
CASSQGHSNQPQHF
>TRBJ1-6|.|TRBV3-1/TRBV3-2|.
TGTGCCAGCCGGCAAACGGGGGACAATTCACCCCTCCACTTT
CASRQTGDNSPLHF
>TRBJ1-5|.|TRBV2|.
TGTGCCAGCGCCGTAAGGACGGGGGCCCAGCATTTT
CASAVRTGAQHF
>TRBJ1-1|.|TRBV5-1|.
TGCGCCAGCAGCTTGGCGGGGTTTCGGGAAGCTTTCTTT
CASSLAGFREAFF
>TRBJ2-3|once|TRBV27|TRBD1
TGTGCCAGCAGTGACAGGGGGCATACAGATACGCAGTATTTT
CASSDRGHTDTQYF
>TRBJ2-1|.|TRBV30|TRBD2
TGTGCCTGGAGTAGGGGTAGCGGGGGGGATGAAAATGAGCAGTTCTTC
CAWSRGSGGDENEQFF